Shown below are 3 T cell receptor beta chains from a single sample sequenced in a study of T-cell memory formation after mild COVID-19. TCRdb re-derived calls from the 5' RACE reads in MiXCR, one entry per CDR3 protein. Among hundreds of thousands of distinct CDR3 sequences listed, 28% were seen once. Sequencing used PBMCs or a T cell subset sorted from them (not recorded which). Receptors were obtained from an adult woman who had mild COVID-19 (a few samples of this study predate the infection). Cell type and time point are not known.

This clonotype was counted a few times. The chain links TRBV24-1 to TRBJ2-3; 7 bases fit TRBD1. The ends lost 4 bases at V and 3 bases at J; junction bases unmatched: 12. Germline CDR1 is KGHDR and CDR2 is SFDVKD. The CDR3 totals 17 residues. DNA for the CDR3: TGTGCCACCAGTGAAAAACCCGGGACAGAGGGTACAGATACGCAGTATTTT. Residues: CATSEKPGTEGTDTQYF.

This clonotype appeared once. The chain recombines TRBV11-3 with TRBJ2-7; 7 bases line up with TRBD1. Germline CDR1 SGHNT, CDR2 YENEEA. Trimming cost V 4 bases and J 3 bases; bases outside gene matches: 9. The CDR3 length is 15 residues. The chain's CDR3 is CASSSRDSLGYEQYF. The CDR3 DNA reads TGTGCCAGCAGCTCTAGGGACAGTCTAGGCTACGAGCAGTACTTC.

V is TRBV12-3 or TRBV12-4 and J is TRBJ1-2; D is possibly TRBD1 (5 bases). Trimming pared 5 bases from V and 1 base from J, leaving 11 bases between. This CDR3 has 14 amino acids. The CDR3 nucleotides read TGTGCCAGCAGTCTACAGGAAATTAACTATGGCTACACCTTC. Protein sequence: CASSLQEINYGYTF.